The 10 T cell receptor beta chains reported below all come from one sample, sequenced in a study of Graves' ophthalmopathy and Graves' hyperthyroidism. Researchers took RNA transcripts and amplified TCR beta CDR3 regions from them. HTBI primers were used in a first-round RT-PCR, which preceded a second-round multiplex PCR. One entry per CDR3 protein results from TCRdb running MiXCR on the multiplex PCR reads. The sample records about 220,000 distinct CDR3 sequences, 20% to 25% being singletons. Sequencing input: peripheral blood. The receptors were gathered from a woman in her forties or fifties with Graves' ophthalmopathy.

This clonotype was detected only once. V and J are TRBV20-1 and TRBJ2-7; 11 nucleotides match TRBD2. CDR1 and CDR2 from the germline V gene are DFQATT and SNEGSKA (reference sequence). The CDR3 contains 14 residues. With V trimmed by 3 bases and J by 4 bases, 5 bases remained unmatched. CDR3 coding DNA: TGCAGTGCTAGGACCGGACTAGCGGGTTACGAGCAGTACTTC. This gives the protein CSARTGLAGYEQYF.

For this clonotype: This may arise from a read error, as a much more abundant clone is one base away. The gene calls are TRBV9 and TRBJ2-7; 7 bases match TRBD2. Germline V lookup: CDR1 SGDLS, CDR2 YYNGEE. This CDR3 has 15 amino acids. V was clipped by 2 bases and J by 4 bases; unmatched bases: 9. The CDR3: CASSVSIGRSYEQYF. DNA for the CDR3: TGTGCCAGCAGCGTTTCCATCGGGAGGTCGTACGAGCAGTACTTC.

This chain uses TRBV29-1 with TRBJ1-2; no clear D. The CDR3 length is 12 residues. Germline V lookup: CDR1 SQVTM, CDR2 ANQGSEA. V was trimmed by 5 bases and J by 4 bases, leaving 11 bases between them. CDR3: CSVTDNFYGYTF. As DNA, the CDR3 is TGCAGCGTTACCGACAACTTCTATGGCTACACCTTC.

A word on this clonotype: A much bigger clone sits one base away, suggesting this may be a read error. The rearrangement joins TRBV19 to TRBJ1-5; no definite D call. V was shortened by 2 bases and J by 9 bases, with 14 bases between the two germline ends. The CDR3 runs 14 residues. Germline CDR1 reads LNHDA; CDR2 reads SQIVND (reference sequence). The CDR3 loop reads CASSIIGSSRPQHF. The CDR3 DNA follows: TGTGCCAGTAGTATAATCGGCAGCTCCCGGCCCCAGCATTTT. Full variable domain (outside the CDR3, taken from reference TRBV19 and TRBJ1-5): DGGITQSPKYLFRKEGQNVTLSCEQNLNHDAMYWYRQDPGQGLRLIYYSQIVNDFQKGDIAEGYSVSREKKESFPLTVTSAQKNPTAFYLCASSIIGSSRPQHFGDGTRLSIL.

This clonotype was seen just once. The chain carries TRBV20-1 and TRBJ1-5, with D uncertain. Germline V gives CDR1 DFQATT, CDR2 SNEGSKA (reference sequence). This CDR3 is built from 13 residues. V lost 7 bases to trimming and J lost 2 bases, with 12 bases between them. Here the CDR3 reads CSVGGKGNQPQHF. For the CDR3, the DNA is TGCAGTGTAGGAGGGAAGGGCAATCAGCCCCAGCATTTT.

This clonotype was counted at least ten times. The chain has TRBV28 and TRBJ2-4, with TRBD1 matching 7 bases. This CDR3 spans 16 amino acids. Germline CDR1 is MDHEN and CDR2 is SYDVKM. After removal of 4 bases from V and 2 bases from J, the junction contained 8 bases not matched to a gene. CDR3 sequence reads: CASSSTGTVTKNIQYF. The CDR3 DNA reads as TGTGCCAGCAGTTCCACCGGGACAGTGACCAAAAACATTCAGTACTTC.

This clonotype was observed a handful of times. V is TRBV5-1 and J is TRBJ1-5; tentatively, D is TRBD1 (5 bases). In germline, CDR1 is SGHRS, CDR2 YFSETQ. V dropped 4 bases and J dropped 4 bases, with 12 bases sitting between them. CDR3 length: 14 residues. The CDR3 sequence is CASSPGTENQPQHF. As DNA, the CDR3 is TGCGCCAGCAGCCCCGGGACGGAAAATCAGCCCCAGCATTTT. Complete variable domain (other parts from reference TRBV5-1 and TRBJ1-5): KAGVTQTPRYLIKTRGQQVTLSCSPISGHRSVSWYQQTPGQGLQFLFEYFSETQRNKGNFPGRFSGRQFSNSRSEMNVSTLELGDSALYLCASSPGTENQPQHFGDGTRLSIL.

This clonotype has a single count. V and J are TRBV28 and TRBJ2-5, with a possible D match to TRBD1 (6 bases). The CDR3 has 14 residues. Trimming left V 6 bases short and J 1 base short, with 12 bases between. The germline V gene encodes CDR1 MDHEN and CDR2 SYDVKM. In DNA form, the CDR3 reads TGTGCCAGCAGCCAACCAGGGGCCCAAGAGACCCAGTACTTC. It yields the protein CASSQPGAQETQYF.

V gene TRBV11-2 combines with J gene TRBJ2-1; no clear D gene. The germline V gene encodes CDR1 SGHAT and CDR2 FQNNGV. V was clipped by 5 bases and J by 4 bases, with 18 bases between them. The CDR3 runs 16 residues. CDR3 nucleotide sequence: TGTGCCAGCAGCCCCTTCAGTGCGGAAATATACAATGAGCAGTTCTTC. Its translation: CASSPFSAEIYNEQFF.

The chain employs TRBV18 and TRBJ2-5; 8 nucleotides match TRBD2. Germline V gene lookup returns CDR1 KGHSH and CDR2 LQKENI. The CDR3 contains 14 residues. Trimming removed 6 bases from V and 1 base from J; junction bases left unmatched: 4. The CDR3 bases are TGTGCCAGCTCGTTCACTAGCGGCCAAGAGACCCAGTACTTC. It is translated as CASSFTSGQETQYF.